These 10 T cell receptor beta chains originate from one sample sequenced in a study of cytomegalovirus exposure and HLA in healthy donors (dated by TCRdb to about 2017). The library was made by the immunoSEQ multiplex PCR assay. For the multiplex PCR, a mixture combining 60 forward primers for TCR Vbeta segments and 13 reverse primers for TCR Jbeta segments was used. Sourced from immuneACCESS, this table was stored by TCRdb with only in-frame sequences that have V and J called. A share of the clones is absent; for the studies checked, an unresolved V gene accounts for under half, and the remainder has no known explanation. Within this sample are approximately 170,000 clones, with 75% to 90% of them counted one time only. Roughly 2% of the sample comes from the top ten. The sequenced sample was PBMCs. The receptors originated from a human donor in good health.

The chain carries TRBV7-9 and TRBJ2-7; weak D call: TRBD2 (6 bases). The CDR3 contains 15 residues. The germline V gene encodes CDR1 SEHNR and CDR2 FQNEAQ (reference sequence). Trimming stripped 1 base from V and 12 bases from J, with 22 bases between. CDR3 sequence: CASSLEPQGVEGLYF. The CDR3 nucleotides are TGTGCCAGCAGCTTAGAGCCCCAGGGCGTGGAGGGATTGTACTTC.

The J gene is TRBJ2-1, the V gene TRBV7-6; D ambiguous. Trimming shortened V by 1 base and J by 3 bases, and 4 bases separated the two germline ends. CDR1 and CDR2 (germline): SGHVS, FNYEAQ. This CDR3 comprises 13 residues. The CDR3 coding sequence is TGTGCCAGCAGCTTAGGACACTACAATGAGCAGTTCTTC. The encoded protein is CASSLGHYNEQFF.

The genes are TRBV11-2 and TRBJ2-7, with TRBD1 identical over 9 bases. Germline V gene sequence: CDR1 SGHAT, CDR2 FQNNGV. The CDR3 spans 13 residues. V lost 4 bases to trimming and J lost 6 bases; unmatched junction nucleotides: 4. The CDR3 DNA reads TGTGCCAGCAGCTATGGGACAGGGTTCGAGCAGTACTTC. Protein sequence: CASSYGTGFEQYF.

J is TRBJ1-5 and V is TRBV6-5, with TRBD1 as a possible D gene (5 bases). Trimming took 4 bases from V and 1 from J, leaving 11 bases between them. The CDR3 consists of 15 residues. Germline loops: CDR1 MNHEY, CDR2 SVGAGI. CDR3 loop: CASSSGLGSNQPQHF. In DNA, the CDR3 is TGTGCCAGCAGTTCGGGACTTGGGAGCAATCAGCCCCAGCATTTT.

The rearrangement uses TRBV9 and TRBJ2-7; tentatively, D is TRBD2 (7 bases). V lost 0 bases and J 4 bases, leaving 11 bases between the germline ends. Per germline, CDR1 SGDLS and CDR2 YYNGEE. CDR3 length: 14 amino acids. The CDR3 bases are TGTGCCAGCAGCGTAGAGGGGGGAGGGTACGAGCAGTACTTC. It encodes CASSVEGGGYEQYF.

This sequence joins TRBV5-1 and TRBJ2-7, with TRBD1 as a possible D gene (5 bases). The CDR3 totals 16 residues. V lost 0 bases, J lost 3 bases, and 16 bases lay in between. The V gene's germline CDR1 is SGHRS and CDR2 YFSETQ. The CDR3 DNA sequence: TGCGCCAGCAGCTTGGTTAGCCCAGGGTTCCTCTACGAGCAGTACTTC. Amino acids: CASSLVSPGFLYEQYF.

The CDR3 bases are TGTGCCAGCAGCTACGACAGGGGGCACTACAATGAGCAGTTCTTC. Its translation: CASSYDRGHYNEQFF. The chain uses TRBV5-4 and TRBJ2-1, with 10 positions matching TRBD1. Germline assignment: CDR1 SGHNT and CDR2 YYREEE (reference sequence). V lost 3 bases and J lost 3; bases outside the gene matches: 3. This CDR3 has 15 residues.

The rearrangement joins TRBV11-3 to TRBJ1-2, with D possibly matching TRBD1 (6 bases). From germline, CDR1 is SGHNT and CDR2 YENEEA. Between the trimmed V and J ends, which lost 4 bases and 12 bases, there was a span of 12 bases. The CDR3 has 11 residues. DNA for the CDR3: TGTGCCAGCAGCTCCGGACAGACCGACACCTTC. This encodes CASSSGQTDTF.

The chain uses TRBV5-1 and TRBJ2-7; D perhaps matches TRBD1 (6 bases). V dropped 4 bases and J dropped 1 base, with 12 bases sitting between them. This CDR3 comprises 14 residues. Germline V gene lookup returns CDR1 SGHRS and CDR2 YFSETQ. In DNA form, the CDR3 reads TGCGCCAGCAGCCCAGGGACATTTTCCTACGAGCAGTACTTC. Its protein product is CASSPGTFSYEQYF.

The V call is TRBV7-9, the J call TRBJ2-3, with D possibly TRBD2 on 5 matching bases. The V end lost 5 bases, the J end lost 6 bases, and 9 bases lay between the germline ends. The CDR3 consists of 12 residues. CDR1 SEHNR and CDR2 FQNEAQ come from the germline V gene (reference sequence). The CDR3 region has the DNA TGTGCCAGCAGCGCGGGCGGCGATACGCAGTATTTT. Protein product: CASSAGGDTQYF. The variable domain in full, completed from reference TRBV7-9 and TRBJ2-3, reads DTGVSQNPRHKITKRGQNVTFRCDPISEHNRLYWYRQTLGQGPEFLTYFQNEAQLEKSRLLSDRFSAERPKGSFSTLEIQRTEQGDSAMYLCASSAGGDTQYFGPGTRLTVL.